These 28 T cell receptor beta chains originate from one sample sequenced in a study of blood T cell repertoires in COVID-19. The data were produced by immunoSEQ multiplex PCR, yet TCRdb's version contains in-frame clones alone and is incomplete. The sample consists of 75,000 to 90,000 clones, 90% to 95% of them appearing once. The sequencing input was peripheral blood. The receptors were sampled from a human donor in a cohort sampled during active COVID-19.

CDR3 protein: CASSQDGRNTGELFF. The CDR3 region has the DNA TGCGCCAGCAGCCAAGATGGGAGGAACACCGGGGAGCTGTTTTTT. The chain recombines TRBV4-1 with TRBJ2-2; possible D gene TRBD2, 5 bases. The V and J ends lost 0 bases and 1 base respectively, with 6 bases between them. This CDR3 is 15 amino acids long. Germline CDR1 is MGHRA and CDR2 is YSYEKL.

The gene calls are TRBV14 and TRBJ1-4; D remains unclear. There are 14 residues in the CDR3. Germline lookup yields CDR1 SGHDN and CDR2 FVKESK. Trimming stripped 0 bases from V and 6 bases from J, with 8 bases between. The CDR3 DNA follows: TGTGCCAGCAGCCAAGATAGCAGAGATGAAAAACTGTTTTTT. It encodes CASSQDSRDEKLFF.

This clone was recorded a few times. The chain recombines TRBV3-1 (or the pseudogene TRBV3-2) with TRBJ2-5, with 12 bases identical to TRBD2. Germline lookup yields CDR1 LGHDT and CDR2 YNNKEL (reference sequence). The CDR3 length is 16 residues. The junction had 4 bases not matched to a gene; V was cut back by 0 bases and J by 5 bases. CDR3 loop: CASSQDASGGDETQYF. The CDR3 DNA reads as TGTGCCAGCAGCCAAGACGCTAGCGGGGGGGATGAGACCCAGTACTTC.

This clone is a singleton in its sample. The CDR3 nucleotides are TGTGCCAGCAGTGGAACGGGACAGGCTTCACCCCTCCACTTT. The encoded protein is CASSGTGQASPLHF. The chain employs TRBV9 and TRBJ1-6; 8 nucleotides align to TRBD1. This CDR3 is 14 amino acids long. The V gene's germline CDR1 is SGDLS and CDR2 YYNGEE. Losses at the gene ends were 5 bases for V and 9 bases for J; bases not matched to a gene: 7. Variable domain in full (rest from reference TRBV9 and TRBJ1-6): DSGVTQTPKHLITATGQRVTLRCSPRSGDLSVYWYQQSLDQGLQFLIQYYNGEERAKGNILERFSAQQFPDLHSELNLSSLELGDSALYFCASSGTGQASPLHFGNGTRLTVT.

The DNA of the CDR3 is TGTGCCAGCAGCGTAGAGGACAGGGGCACAGATACGCAGTATTTT. It yields the protein CASSVEDRGTDTQYF. The rearrangement links TRBV9 to TRBJ2-3, with 8 positions matching TRBD1. The length of the CDR3 is 15 residues. Germline-derived CDR1 and CDR2 are SGDLS and YYNGEE. The V and J ends lost 0 bases and 1 base, in that order; junction bases with no gene match: 1.

The chain links TRBV4-1 to TRBJ1-1, with D possibly matching TRBD1 (6 bases). This CDR3 is 17 amino acids long. Germline-derived CDR1 and CDR2 are MGHRA and YSYEKL. Trimming removed 5 bases from V and 2 bases from J, with 21 bases in between. CDR3 residues: CASSYPGEGEINTEAFF. CDR3 coding DNA: TGCGCCAGCAGCTATCCAGGGGAGGGAGAAATAAACACTGAAGCTTTCTTT.

The chain uses TRBV6-5 and TRBJ2-6; a possible D gene is TRBD1 (6 bases). Germline CDR1 MNHEY, CDR2 SVGAGI. The CDR3 covers 14 residues. V was pared by 7 bases and J by 4 bases, with 11 bases between. DNA of the CDR3: TGTGCCAGCACCCGGGACATAGGGGCCAACGTCCTGACTTTC. It specifies CASTRDIGANVLTF.

The V gene is TRBV3-1 (or the pseudogene TRBV3-2), the J gene TRBJ1-4, with D tentatively TRBD1 (6 bases). The germline V gene encodes CDR1 LGHDT and CDR2 YNNKEL (reference sequence). The V end was cut by 4 bases, the J end by 6 bases, with 15 bases between. The CDR3 consists of 15 residues. The CDR3 sequence is CASSLGGGGHEKLFF. The CDR3 nucleotides are TGTGCCAGCAGCCTAGGAGGGGGGGGCCATGAAAAACTGTTTTTT.

This chain connects TRBV3-1 (or the pseudogene TRBV3-2) to TRBJ2-1; 10 bases agree with TRBD1. The trim removed 3 bases at V and 8 bases at J, leaving 4 bases unmatched. The length of the CDR3 is 14 residues. Germline V gene lookup returns CDR1 LGHDT and CDR2 YNNKEL (reference sequence). CDR3 DNA sequence: TGTGCCAGCAGCCAGGGGACAGGGGCCCATGAGCAGTTCTTC. The encoded protein is CASSQGTGAHEQFF.

The J gene is TRBJ1-1, the V gene TRBV9; a possible D gene is TRBD1 (6 bases). The germline gives CDR1 SGDLS, CDR2 YYNGEE. This CDR3 region has 14 residues. Trimming took off 3 bases at V and 3 bases at J, with 12 bases between the two ends. The CDR3 region is CASSELQGDTEAFF. The CDR3 coding sequence is TGTGCCAGCAGCGAGTTACAGGGAGACACTGAAGCTTTCTTT.

The chain recombines TRBV11-2 with TRBJ1-1, with a tentative D call TRBD1 (5 bases). V was shortened by 2 bases and J by 5 bases, with 12 bases between the two germline ends. The CDR3 extends over 14 amino acids. Germline values: CDR1 SGHAT, CDR2 FQNNGV. The CDR3 loop is CASSLFPGLTEAFF. The CDR3 DNA reads TGTGCCAGCAGCTTATTCCCAGGGTTGACTGAAGCTTTCTTT.

This clone has only a few counts. The genes are TRBV7-9 and TRBJ1-4; tentatively, D is TRBD1 (5 bases). Between the trimmed V and J ends, which lost 4 bases and 5 bases, there was a span of 11 bases. This CDR3 is 14 amino acids long. Germline CDR1 and CDR2: SEHNR and FQNEAQ (reference sequence). In DNA form, the CDR3 reads TGTGCCAGCAGCTCCCGGGGGGGAAATGAAAAACTGTTTTTT. It codes for CASSSRGGNEKLFF.

This chain's CDR3 is CASSLSGTGWAGELFF. The CDR3 DNA sequence: TGTGCCAGCAGCTTAAGCGGGACAGGGTGGGCCGGGGAGCTGTTTTTT. V gene TRBV7-8 combines with J gene TRBJ2-2, with 9 bases fitting TRBD1. The length of the CDR3 is 16 residues. The trim removed 2 bases at V and 6 bases at J, leaving 7 bases unmatched. Per germline, CDR1 SGHVS and CDR2 FQNEAQ.

The chain joins TRBV19 to TRBJ1-2, with 8 bases matching TRBD1. This CDR3 has 14 residues. Germline-derived CDR1 and CDR2 are LNHDA and SQIVND (reference sequence). Germline trimming cut 3 bases from V and 3 bases from J; bases unmatched to any gene: 3. CDR3 bases: TGTGCCAGTAGTATCGGACAGGGTGACTATGGCTACACCTTC. Translation: CASSIGQGDYGYTF. The full variable domain, rest sourced from reference TRBV19 and TRBJ1-2, is DGGITQSPKYLFRKEGQNVTLSCEQNLNHDAMYWYRQDPGQGLRLIYYSQIVNDFQKGDIAEGYSVSREKKESFPLTVTSAQKNPTAFYLCASSIGQGDYGYTFGSGTRLTVV.

The genes are TRBV2 and TRBJ1-5, with 7 bases aligning to TRBD1. This CDR3 has 15 amino acids. CDR1 and CDR2 from the germline V gene are SNHLY and FYNNEI. Trimming removed 4 bases from V and 9 bases from J; junction bases left unmatched: 12. The CDR3, as DNA: TGTGCCAGCAGTGCAGAACAGGGGCCAATGTTGCCCCAGCATTTT. Its protein is CASSAEQGPMLPQHF.

The V and J genes are TRBV18 and TRBJ1-5; weak D call: TRBD1 (6 bases). V gave up 4 bases and J gave up 0 bases, with 10 bases separating them. CDR3 length equals 15 residues. Germline values: CDR1 KGHSH, CDR2 LQKENI. This CDR3 reads CASSQSGASNQPQHF. CDR3 in DNA: TGTGCCAGCTCACAGTCAGGGGCTAGCAATCAGCCCCAGCATTTT. The whole variable domain, filled in from reference TRBV18 and TRBJ1-5, reads NAGVMQNPRHLVRRRGQEARLRCSPMKGHSHVYWYRQLPEEGLKFMVYLQKENIIDESGMPKERFSAEFPKEGPSILRIQQVVRGDSAAYFCASSQSGASNQPQHFGDGTRLSIL.

The gene calls are TRBV7-2 and TRBJ1-1, with D possibly being TRBD1 (6 bases). The CDR3 runs to 15 residues. With 5 bases removed from V and 0 bases from J, the gap between germline ends came to 13 bases. Germline lookup yields CDR1 SGHTA and CDR2 FQGNSA. Here the CDR3 reads CASSPPGTLNTEAFF. The CDR3 coding sequence is TGTGCCAGCAGCCCACCAGGGACACTGAACACTGAAGCTTTCTTT.

This clone was recorded only once. The chain carries TRBV7-2 and TRBJ2-1; D uncertain. Per the germline V gene, CDR1 is SGHTA and CDR2 is FQGNSA. Deletions cut 1 base from V and 2 bases from J, with 12 bases between. This CDR3 has 16 amino acids. The chain's CDR3 is CASSLVSVRPYNEQFF. The CDR3 DNA follows: TGTGCCAGCAGCTTAGTAAGCGTAAGGCCCTACAATGAGCAGTTCTTC.

The chain joins TRBV11-2 to TRBJ2-1; D is perhaps TRBD1 (6 bases). The CDR3 covers 17 residues. Trimming took off 5 bases at V and 0 bases at J, with 17 bases between the two ends. Germline V gene sequence: CDR1 SGHAT, CDR2 FQNNGV. The CDR3: CASSQSGAPSSYNEQFF. The DNA for the CDR3 is TGTGCCAGCAGCCAATCAGGGGCGCCCAGCTCCTACAATGAGCAGTTCTTC.

The chain recombines TRBV6-5 with TRBJ2-1, with D possibly being TRBD1 (6 bases). The germline gives CDR1 MNHEY, CDR2 SVGAGI. The CDR3 has 16 residues. The V and J ends lost 0 bases and 2 bases respectively, with 11 bases between them. The CDR3 region is CASSYSGWTAYNEQFF. The DNA of the CDR3 is TGTGCCAGCAGTTACTCCGGCTGGACAGCCTACAATGAGCAGTTCTTC.

The genes are TRBV2 and TRBJ1-5; no reliable D call. Trimming took 6 bases from V and 3 from J, leaving 12 bases between them. This CDR3 has 14 residues. Looked up from germline, CDR1 is SNHLY and CDR2 is FYNNEI. CDR3 protein: CASSPRGFNQPQHF. Here the CDR3 DNA reads TGTGCCAGCAGCCCCCGGGGTTTCAATCAGCCCCAGCATTTT.

This sequence joins TRBV19 and TRBJ2-5; 7 nucleotides line up with TRBD1. The germline V gene encodes CDR1 LNHDA and CDR2 SQIVND (reference sequence). With V trimmed by 3 bases and J by 2 bases, 15 bases remained unmatched. CDR3 size: 18 residues. The CDR3 sequence: CASSIYPTIRDRQETQYF. The DNA for the CDR3 is TGTGCCAGTAGTATCTACCCCACTATTCGGGACAGACAAGAGACCCAGTACTTC.

The chain employs TRBV6-2 or TRBV6-3 and TRBJ2-3; 10 nucleotides line up with TRBD2. V gave up 4 bases and J gave up 6 bases; unmatched junction bases: 7. CDR1 is MNHEY, CDR2 SVGEGT, per germline. The length of the CDR3 is 15 residues. Written as DNA, the CDR3 is TGTGCCAGCAGTTTTCAGCGGGGGGGCCGGGATACGCAGTATTTT. Its translation is CASSFQRGGRDTQYF.

The chain couples TRBV2 to TRBJ1-1; TRBD1 is a possible D gene (6 bases). The CDR3 has 14 residues. The V end lost 8 bases, the J end lost 5 bases, and 18 bases lay between the germline ends. Germline CDR1 reads SNHLY; CDR2 reads FYNNEI. The CDR3 DNA is TGTGCCAGCTTCCGGGACACAGGGTCTACTGAAGCTTTCTTT. Translated: CASFRDTGSTEAFF.

Only one count was recorded for this clone. The rearrangement joins TRBV6-1 to TRBJ1-2; D is ambiguous. The CDR3 sequence is 13 residues long. V was trimmed by 1 base and J by 8 bases, leaving 11 bases between them. Germline assignment: CDR1 MNHNS and CDR2 SASEGT. In DNA form, the CDR3 reads TGTGCCAGCAGTGAAGGGCGCGGGGAGGGCTACACCTTC. It specifies CASSEGRGEGYTF.

This clone was detected once. The chain links TRBV5-5 to TRBJ2-5, with unresolved D. Trimming removed 3 bases from V and 7 bases from J, with 10 bases in between. The CDR3 loop spans 12 amino acids. In germline, CDR1 is SGHKS, CDR2 YYEKEE (reference sequence). In DNA, the CDR3 is TGTGCCAGCAGCTCAGATGGCGGGACCCAGTACTTC. Its translation is CASSSDGGTQYF.

The chain uses TRBV7-2 and TRBJ1-5; D not resolved. The V gene lost 6 bases and the J gene lost 2 bases, with 11 bases spanning the gap. CDR1 is SGHTA, CDR2 FQGNSA, per germline. The CDR3 is 14 amino acids. This CDR3 reads CASSLMRGNQPQHF. CDR3 sequence (DNA): TGTGCCAGCAGTCTAATGAGGGGCAATCAGCCCCAGCATTTT.

The chain couples TRBV29-1 to TRBJ2-7; weak D call: TRBD2 (5 bases). The CDR3 runs to 15 residues. Germline V CDR1 and CDR2: SQVTM, ANQGSEA. With 7 bases removed from V and 0 bases from J, the gap between germline ends came to 19 bases. CDR3 sequence: CSAVPRQGSSYEQYF. In DNA form, the CDR3 reads TGCAGCGCCGTACCACGTCAAGGGAGCTCCTACGAGCAGTACTTC.